This TCR beta chain was captured by sequencing in a study of T cell responses to AZD1222 COVID-19 vaccine (dated by TCRdb to the early 2020s). For context, the study as a whole: A total of 230 to 250 trial participants underwent TCR sequencing, of whom 207 had received two doses of AZD1222 and 26 had received two doses of the MenACWY control vaccine. Trial participants were enrolled into age subgroups of 18-55, 56-69 and 70-plus years, which contained 148, 28 and 57 TCR-sequenced participants, respectively.

The CDR3 regions of human TCRbeta chains were analyzed by immunosequencing. The authors' pipeline ran thus. TCRs in the repertoires were matched against a reference library of SARS-CoV-2-specific TCRs that had been generated with the MIRA antigen-specificity platform. Breadth was defined as the fraction of unique TCRs that were SARS-CoV-2-associated, and depth was defined as the fraction of total T cells that were SARS-CoV-2-associated. Each spike-specific TCR was assigned to its reactive spike region and to a CD4 or CD8 class using the MIRA data. Log10-transformed breadth and depth values were compared by one-way ANOVA with Sidak's multiple comparisons tests. What TCRdb holds here is the immuneACCESS table cut down to in-frame rearrangements. Part of the clones is not present; checked against another copy, under half of the missing clones reflect an unresolved V gene, and the others are unexplained. The DNA was the basis for D and trimming; V, J and clone size are from that table. The sample records approximately 110,000 clones, about 89% of which are singletons. The ten biggest clones cover around 4% of the sample.

What this sample's time point label stands for: about 28 days (+/-7) after the second vaccine dose. AZD1222 recipients whose second dose came at about 4 weeks and those whose second dose came at about 12 weeks were combined into one group, since spike-specific TCR depth and breadth did not differ between the two schedules. The vaccinee samples were drawn from two UK trials, COV001 and COV002, one of which was a single-blind randomized controlled phase 2/3 trial testing AZD1222 (ChAdOx1 nCoV-19) in healthy adults. For TCRbeta chain sequencing, PBMC samples were collected from trial participants at day 0 and at day 28 after the second dose. This clone turned up a few times. The specificity of this receptor is unknown. No much larger clone exists at a distance of one base, and base qualities are not known. CDR1 and CDR2, per the germline V gene (reference sequence), are LNHDA and SQIVND. Between the V and J ends, shortened by 10 bases and 5 bases respectively, the junction contains 15 bases. The CDR3 spans 13 residues, from the cysteine through the phenylalanine. CDR3 DNA is the only sequence kept; it has 39 bases, read in frame from the first base.

What the research found in general, with its limitations: Conclusions about previously exposed vaccinees were limited because only five to seven AZD1222 recipients were SARS-CoV-2 seropositive at baseline. Because no day 14 peak-response samples were available, repertoires were characterized only after the peak T cell response. Most participants were white British and females outnumbered males, and the authors suggested that clonal diversity may have been underestimated. After two AZD1222 doses, spike-specific TCR breadth and depth were significantly higher than at day 0 and than in MenACWY recipients. In the small 56-69-year group, the increase in depth fell short of significance, most likely because of low power. CD4 TCRs associated with the vaccine covered the entire spike protein, and the dominant responses were in regions 160-218 and 743-854. Reportedly, close to half of the unique spike-specific TCRs recognized epitopes lying outside the regions that are mutated in the B.1.351 and B.1.1.7 variants.

The TCR sequence derives from an adult who received the AZD1222 COVID-19 vaccine. The rearrangement joined TRBV19 to TRBJ1-5, with an unclear D gene assignment. Sequenced here: peripheral blood, sampled 28 days after the second AZD1222 dose. The nucleotide sequence reads as follows: TGTGCCACCCTGGAGGGAGTTTATCAGCCCCAGCATTTT. Protein translation: CATLEGVYQPQHF. Outside the CDR3, residues come from the reference TRBV19 and TRBJ1-5 proteins, so the full variable domain is: DGGITQSPKYLFRKEGQNVTLSCEQNLNHDAMYWYRQDPGQGLRLIYYSQIVNDFQKGDIAEGYSVSREKKESFPLTVTSAQKNPTAFYLCATLEGVYQPQHFGDGTRLSIL.